The T cell receptor beta chain described here comes from a study of cytomegalovirus exposure and HLA in healthy donors (dated by TCRdb to 2015 to 2018). In the study overall: In an earlier analysis of around 540 of the donors, 250 to 300 Gb of sequence data and 90 million to 130 million unique TCR beta sequences from 180 million or so T cells were reported. Around 320 gigabases of sequencing data and 70 million to 85 million unique TCR sequences were included in an early release covering roughly 600 HLA-typed donors. Of the roughly 400 genotyped donors, over 70% fell in the genetic ancestry cluster associated with self-reported Caucasian donors. The aim of the study was to test whether cataloging public T cell receptors could identify signatures of past pathogen exposure. The T cell repertoires of around 730 subjects were profiled by immunosequencing and related to cytomegalovirus serostatus. A separate validation cohort of roughly 130 different subjects was used in addition to the roughly 670-subject first cohort. To predict cytomegalovirus infection status, the study combined high-throughput TCR immunosequencing, statistical association of individual TCRs with disease status, and machine learning. To study patterns of TCR occurrence, a later analysis re-analyzed previously published TCR beta repertoires from several hundred donors and added high-resolution HLA genotyping. The later analysis used no new phenotypic data to find candidate immune exposures, relying instead on TCR beta sequences and their occurrence across donors. To decide whether each TCR beta V gene segment behaved as functional or pseudogenic, an earlier analysis of 587 of the donors relied on high-throughput TCR beta sequencing. Alongside the repertoire data, information on donor age, sex, ethnicity and CMV serostatus was compiled. A later genetic analysis took genome-wide SNP genotypes for about 65% of the 666 donors and used that subset as a discovery cohort. All discovery cohort repertoires had been generated on a single sequencing platform. HLA typing covered class I and class II loci at four-digit resolution. The number of donors typed differed by locus, with roughly 620-640 for A, B, C, DRB1 and DQB1, roughly 520 for DQA1, under 610 for DPA1, and some 440 for DPB1. Four to six DR-DQ haplotypes were handled as single units for association and clustering because linkage in the cohort was strong. Among 398 genotyped donors of the cohort, an average of about 240,000 unique TCR beta nucleotide sequences were sequenced per donor, roughly 20% of them non-productive.

The protocol used for the library was the immunoSEQ multiplex PCR assay. For the multiplex PCR, a mixture combining 60 forward primers for TCR Vbeta segments and 13 reverse primers for TCR Jbeta segments was used. The CDR3 region of rearranged TCR beta genes was amplified from genomic DNA by a multiplex PCR assay. The amplified TCR beta libraries were sequenced on the Illumina HiSeq System as 87-base-pair reads. Processing in the source paper ran as follows. A later analysis counted approximately 76 million unique TCR beta chains across the 650 to 700 repertoires, and roughly 10 million of these chains were shared by at least two donors. Raw reads were error-corrected and collapsed into unique sequences with a nearest-neighbor algorithm that merged closely related sequences to remove PCR and sequencing errors. CDR3 sequences were aligned to IMGT reference sequences to assign V, D and J gene segments. Each retained sequence needed at least a six-nucleotide match to both a V gene segment and a J gene segment. Rearrangements were called productive when the CDR3 lacked stop codons and stayed in frame with V and J; all others were non-productive. CDR3 was defined according to IMGT convention as the region running from the second conserved V-encoded cysteine to the conserved J-encoded phenylalanine. In an earlier analysis of more than 550 of the donors, sequences lacking an unambiguous match to a single V gene segment were excluded. In an earlier analysis of 450 to 700 of the donors, V segments were called functional above 56.7% productive rearrangements and were called segregating when the between-donor standard deviation exceeded 5%. A statistical classification framework was built to diagnose cytomegalovirus status from the catalog of TCR beta chain sequences. V and J gene assignment, in a later analysis, came from comparing TCR nucleotide sequences with IMGT/GENE-DB human TR gene sequences. The TCRdist pipeline was used in a later analysis to assign CDR3 sequences and most-parsimonious VDJ recombination scenarios. In a later analysis, each TCR beta chain was defined by its CDR3 amino acid sequence together with its V-gene family, and reads without a unique V-gene family were excluded. To address suspected cross-contamination and a sequencing artifact, a later analysis removed around 600 highly shared, low-generation-probability nucleotide sequences. In a later analysis, a clonal expansion index for each public chain was calculated from normalized within-repertoire ranks of inferred template counts. In a later analysis, generation probabilities were computed using a VDJ recombination model fitted to out-of-frame rearrangements, and the results were checked against IGoR. In a later analysis, TCR-TCR, TCR-HLA and TCR-CMV co-occurrence was scored with hypergeometric tests, and a repertoire-size bias correction was applied to TCR pairs. A later analysis estimated false discovery rates by permuting HLA or CMV assignments 20 times. In a later analysis, co-occurring TCRs were grouped using DBSCAN, and TCRdist sequence similarity was added for clustering within HLA-allele-positive subsets. Co-occurrence clustering excluded repertoires with fewer than 30,000 or more than 120,000 public chains, plus five with anomalous nucleotide sharing. TCRdb retrieved this table from immuneACCESS and kept in-frame rearrangements only. Not all clones are present; in checked studies, unresolved V genes account for under half, and no reason is known for the remainder. That table is the source of V, J and clone size, and D and trimming were worked out from the DNA. For this sample there are more than 200,000 clones; around 83% appear just once. The top ten hold over 1.1% of the sample.

In regard to this clone: No cognate antigen has been identified for it. Base-call qualities are not available, and no considerably larger clone is one nucleotide away.

The cohort comprised fewer than 750 healthy bone marrow donors. At the time of sampling, all cohort members were nominally healthy, though unrecorded immune exposures were likely present. The donor was CMV seronegative and was included in the group of a few hundred seronegative cohort members. Every donor gave a peripheral blood sample, and the peripheral blood mononuclear cells from that sample were used for TCR beta sequencing. Genomic DNA was extracted from the blood cell samples with the Qiagen DNeasy Blood Extraction Kit. Results the study describes overall, beyond this receptor: An association between a missense DCLRE1C variant and V-gene and J-gene trimming of TCR beta chains was found in a later genetic analysis and replicated in an independent cohort. Correlated functional status among segregating V segments might reflect linkage disequilibrium, but an unknown experimental factor could not be ruled out. In this cohort, only TCR beta chains were sequenced, and detectable features were limited by the absence of alpha or paired-chain data. Assigning TCR associations to individual alleles was difficult when HLA alleles, especially DR and DQ, strongly co-occurred. While some public TCRs were present in many individuals, most TCR sequences turned up only very rarely across donors. Because HLA typing was missing for some donors at each locus, association tests included only the typed subset. In a later analysis, about 16,000 TCR beta sequences were associated with specific HLA alleles at a false discovery rate of 0.05. CMV serostatus was the only immune exposure information available for the cohort. A further reported finding was that TCR beta sequences accurately predicted the HLA-A and HLA-B alleles for most subjects in the first cohort. A later analysis found that HLA-associated TCR beta chains were more clonally expanded and had lower generation probabilities than equally common non-associated chains. A few of the identified cytomegalovirus-associated TCR beta chains were confirmed in vitro to be specific for cytomegalovirus antigens. A cluster of highly shared sequence variants was judged likely to represent a technical artifact of the sequencing pipeline. According to the authors, the approach could potentially be generalized to other disease states and immunological phenotypes. In an earlier analysis of more than 500 of the donors, most TCR beta V segments appeared in productive rearrangements about 87% or about 30% of the time, broadly matching IMGT annotations. The earlier analysis of nearly 600 of the donors excluded around 17 rarely observed V segments, including chromosome 9 orphons, because counts were too low. A later analysis found that TCR association rates varied across HLA loci, with DRB1 alleles showing the most associated TCRs and HLA-C alleles the fewest. The study gave a list of 150 to 200 TCR beta chains associated with cytomegalovirus. Most CMV-associated TCR beta chains appeared to be HLA-restricted in a later analysis, and the HLA associations seemed to be driven largely by CMV exposure. In a later analysis, several top co-occurrence clusters were reported to appear linked to parvovirus B19, influenza, CMV and Epstein-Barr virus. In a later genetic analysis, fewer N-insertions in productive TCRs were reported among donors in an Asian-associated ancestry cluster than the 666-donor mean. Cytomegalovirus status was reported to be diagnosed by the classifier with high specificity and sensitivity in both the original and validation cohorts. The presence/absence analyses assumed that sequencing depth was roughly uniform across donors, and that assumption may not be true.

The receptor was derived from a girl between 10 and 17 years old in good health and CMV-seronegative. Sequencing was performed on PBMCs.

The DNA sequence is given as TGTGCCAGCAGCTTACAGACGGCTCTGAACACTGAAGCTTTCTTT. Its product reads: CASSLQTALNTEAFF. The sequence joins TRBV5-5 to TRBJ1-1; no D segment can be confidently identified. Based on the germline V gene (reference sequence), the CDR1 and CDR2 sequences are SGHKS and YYEKEE. The junction carries 11 bases between V and J, which are trimmed by 2 bases and 0 bases respectively. From cysteine to phenylalanine, the CDR3 is 15 amino acids long. Of the read, only the CDR3 DNA is kept; its 45 bases are in frame from base 1.